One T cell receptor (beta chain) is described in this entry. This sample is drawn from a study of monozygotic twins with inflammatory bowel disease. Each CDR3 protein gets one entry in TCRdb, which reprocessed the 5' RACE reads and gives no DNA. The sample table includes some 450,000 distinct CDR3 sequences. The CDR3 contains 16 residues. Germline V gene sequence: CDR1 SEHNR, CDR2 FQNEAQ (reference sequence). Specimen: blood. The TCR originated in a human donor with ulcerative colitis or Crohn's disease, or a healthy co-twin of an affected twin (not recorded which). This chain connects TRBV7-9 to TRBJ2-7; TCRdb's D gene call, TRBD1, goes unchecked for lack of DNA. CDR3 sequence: CASSSAGGQGATEQYF.